These T cell receptor beta chains were read from a single sample in a study of cytomegalovirus exposure and HLA in healthy donors. The repertoire was sequenced with immunoSEQ multiplex PCR; TCRdb's copy has only in-frame clones and lacks some. The profile shows about 140,000 clones, over 60% of them singletons. The source material was PBMCs. All receptors derive from a female donor in good health and CMV-seronegative. The CDR3 runs from the conserved cysteine through the conserved F or W. A D gene is named only where the DNA matches it firmly. Clone size is shown for a subset of rows, as once, few, many or a class of expanded clone.

D gene,V gene,clone size,J gene,CDR3 DNA,CDR3 protein
TRBD1,TRBV4-2,.,TRBJ1-1,TGTGCCAGCAGCCGAGACAGGGATGAAGCTTTCTTT,CASSRDRDEAFF
.,TRBV5-6,.,TRBJ1-2,TGTGCCAGCAGCCCTCAACCTACAGGGACAAATGGCTACACCTTC,CASSPQPTGTNGYTF
.,TRBV5-1,.,TRBJ2-3,TGCGCCAGCGCCACCGTGGGGGACTTGAGCACAGATACGCAGTATTTT,CASATVGDLSTDTQYF
TRBD1,TRBV2,.,TRBJ2-5,TGTGCCAGCAGTTTAGGGGACAGACAAGAGACCCAGTACTTC,CASSLGDRQETQYF
.,TRBV4-2,.,TRBJ2-5,TGTGCCAGCAGCCAAGATAAGGAGCAGTACTTC,CASSQDKEQYF
TRBD2,TRBV5-1,.,TRBJ2-6,TGCGCCAGCGGCGGGAGGAGGGGCTCTGGGGCCAACGTCCTGACTTTC,CASGGRRGSGANVLTF
.,TRBV18,.,TRBJ1-5,TGTGCCAGCTCACCCATGGAAGGGGTTGATCAGCCCCAGCATTTT,CASSPMEGVDQPQHF
TRBD1,TRBV5-1,once,TRBJ1-1,TGCGCCAGCAGCACAGGGGGACGAACGGGGCCCACTGAAGTTTTCTTT,CASSTGGRTGPTEVFF
TRBD1,TRBV12-5,.,TRBJ2-7,TGTGCTAGTGGTTCCGGGACAGGGGATTGGTACGAGCAGTACTTC,CASGSGTGDWYEQYF
TRBD1,TRBV29-1,.,TRBJ1-2,TGCGTTCACCGGGACAGCGTCTATGGCTACACCTTC,CVHRDSVYGYTF
.,TRBV21-1,.,TRBJ1-5,TGTGCCAGCAGCGAAAAGTACGATGACGTGGGTGAGGATAGCAATCAGCCCCAGCATTTT,CASSEKYDDVGEDSNQPQHF
.,TRBV6-6,.,TRBJ2-7,TGTGCCAGCAGTTACAGGCAGGCCTACGAGCAGTACTTC,CASSYRQAYEQYF
.,TRBV19,few,TRBJ1-1,TGTGCCAGTACCCCTCCCCGGAGGGCGGCGGGCACTGAAGCTTTCTTT,CASTPPRRAAGTEAFF
TRBD1,TRBV7-9,.,TRBJ2-1,TGTGCCAGCAGCTTCACCAGGGGGTCTTCCTACAATGAGCAGTTCTTC,CASSFTRGSSYNEQFF
.,TRBV27,.,TRBJ2-3,TGTGCCAGCAGTTTAATGTCTCCCGCAGATACGCAGTATTTT,CASSLMSPADTQYF
TRBD1,TRBV28,once,TRBJ1-6,TGTGCCAGCAGTCGAGGGGGCAGCGCCTCACCCCTCCACTTT,CASSRGGSASPLHF
.,TRBV28,few,TRBJ1-1,TGTGCCAGCAGTCAGGGCCAGGCCCCAAGGGAAGCTTTCTTT,CASSQGQAPREAFF
.,TRBV15,.,TRBJ2-1,TGTGCCACCAGCAGAGATCGGGATAGCAACTACAATGAGCAGTTCTTC,CATSRDRDSNYNEQFF
TRBD2,TRBV2,.,TRBJ2-1,TGTGCCAGCAGTGAATTTGGACTAGCGGGAGTAACGAGCTCCTACAATGAGCAGTTCTTC,CASSEFGLAGVTSSYNEQFF
.,TRBV19,.,TRBJ1-1,TGTGCCAGTAGTATGGGTTGGTCCTCGGTCGGGATGATCGACTCTGAAGCTTTCTTT,CASSMGWSSVGMIDSEAFF
TRBD2,TRBV9,.,TRBJ2-5,TGTGCCAGCAGCGTAGGAGTTAGCGGGGGACAAGAGACCCAGTACTTC,CASSVGVSGGQETQYF
.,TRBV6-6,.,TRBJ2-7,TGTGCTGGGGGGTTCTCCTACGAGCAGTACTTC,CAGGFSYEQYF
TRBD1,TRBV30,.,TRBJ2-7,TGTGCCTGGAGGACAGGGGGGTCCTACGAGCAGTACTTC,CAWRTGGSYEQYF
.,TRBV11-2,.,TRBJ1-2,TGTGCCAGCAGCTTAGACCCAGGGAACTATGGCTACACCTTC,CASSLDPGNYGYTF